This is a list of T cell receptor beta chains from one sample in a study of shared T cell receptors in the human thymus. Method: immunoSEQ multiplex PCR; TCRdb's copy keeps in-frame clones and lacks some. This table has hundreds of thousands of clones, around 85% appearing once. The same sample was also used in a study of human thymus T cells.

The sample comprised thymocytes. These receptors came from a girl in the first two years of life with a congenital heart defect. Each CDR3 is given with its conserved first and last residue. D genes are given only for firm matches. Some rows have no size entry. The others give once, few or many, or a class for an expanded clone.

d_call,clone_size,j_call,v_call,cdr3_nt,cdr3_aa
-,-,TRBJ1-6,TRBV28,TGTGCCAGCAGTTTCTGGGGGCGCGGCGATTCACCCCTCCACTTT,CASSFWGRGDSPLHF
-,-,TRBJ2-7,TRBV7-8,TGTGCCAGCAGCTTAGAGACAGTGCATGGGGATCCTTACGAGCAGTACTTC,CASSLETVHGDPYEQYF
-,-,TRBJ1-2,TRBV29-1,TGCAGCGTTGAAGATTGGGGGGAGAGTGGGTATGGCTACACCTTC,CSVEDWGESGYGYTF
TRBD1,-,TRBJ2-7,TRBV9,TGTGCCAGCAGCGTAGACCCAGGGGGCTTCTACGAGCAGTACTTC,CASSVDPGGFYEQYF
-,-,TRBJ1-2,TRBV10-3,TGTGCCATTAGTGGGTGGCAGGGAGGAGGCTACACCTTC,CAISGWQGGGYTF
-,-,TRBJ1-1,TRBV14,TGTGCCAGCAGCCAAGATCATCATACTAAGAACACTGAAGCTTTCTTT,CASSQDHHTKNTEAFF
-,-,TRBJ1-2,TRBV7-9,TGTGCCAGCAGCGGAGGGTTAGGGGATGGCTACACCTTC,CASSGGLGDGYTF
-,once,TRBJ2-2,TRBV6-5,TGTGCCAGCAGTTCCTACAGGGTGTTAGTAACCGGGGAGCTGTTTTTT,CASSSYRVLVTGELFF
TRBD1,-,TRBJ1-3,TRBV5-1,TGCGCCAGCAGCTTGGCCGGGACAGGGGAATCTGGAAACACCATATATTTT,CASSLAGTGESGNTIYF
TRBD1,-,TRBJ1-2,TRBV5-5,TGTGCCAGCAGCTTGGTAAGCACAGGGGGCGAAGAAATCTGGCATGGCTACACCTTC,CASSLVSTGGEEIWHGYTF
-,-,TRBJ1-1,TRBV19,TGTGCCATCTTAAAACCGGTAACCGGGACACCGAACACTGAAGCTTTCTTT,CAILKPVTGTPNTEAFF
TRBD1,-,TRBJ1-1,TRBV10-1,TGCGCCAGCAGTGTGGGACAGTTGAACACTGAAGCTTTCTTT,CASSVGQLNTEAFF
-,-,TRBJ1-4,TRBV5-1,TGCGCCAGCAGCGAGGAGACCGGACTAGGGCACGGAAAACTGTTTTTT,CASSEETGLGHGKLFF